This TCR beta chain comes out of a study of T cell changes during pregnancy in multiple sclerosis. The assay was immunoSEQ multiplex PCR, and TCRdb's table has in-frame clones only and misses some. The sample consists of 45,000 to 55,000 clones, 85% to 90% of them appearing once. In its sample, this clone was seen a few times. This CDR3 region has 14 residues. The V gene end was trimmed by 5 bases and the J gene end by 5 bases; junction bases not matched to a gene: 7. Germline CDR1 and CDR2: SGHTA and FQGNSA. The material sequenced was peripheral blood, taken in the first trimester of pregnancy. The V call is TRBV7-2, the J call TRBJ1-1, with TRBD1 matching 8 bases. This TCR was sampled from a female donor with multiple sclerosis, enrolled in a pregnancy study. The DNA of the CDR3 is TGTGCCAGCAGCCTGGACAGGGTCAGGACTGAAGCTTTCTTT. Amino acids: CASSLDRVRTEAFF.